The rows below give T cell receptor beta chains drawn from one sample of a study of blood T cell repertoires in COVID-19. Generated by immunoSEQ multiplex PCR, the TCRdb table keeps only in-frame clones and is missing some. The data hold 300,000 to 350,000 clones, with approximately 92% observed a single time. Sequenced input: peripheral blood. The source is a woman under 40 with COVID-19, enrolled during active disease. Both conserved end residues are part of each CDR3. D genes are given only for firm matches.

v_gene	d_gene	j_gene	CDR3nt	CDR3aa
TRBV7-3	NA	TRBJ2-3	TGTGCCAGCAGCTTATCGACAGGTCAGGGAGAAGATACGCAGTATTTT	CASSLSTGQGEDTQYF
TRBV7-9	TRBD1	TRBJ2-7	TGTGCCAGCAGCCGGACTCGGACAGGGAGCTACGAGCAGTACTTC	CASSRTRTGSYEQYF
TRBV9	TRBD1	TRBJ1-1	TGTGCCAGCAGCCCTTGGGACAGTTCCGACACTGAAGCTTTCTTT	CASSPWDSSDTEAFF
TRBV28	NA	TRBJ2-1	TGTGCCAGCAGTTTACCCGGGAGCTCCTACAATGAGCAGTTCTTC	CASSLPGSSYNEQFF
TRBV5-5	NA	TRBJ1-2	TGTGCCAGCAGCTTGGGTGCGGGGAGCTACACCTTC	CASSLGAGSYTF
TRBV12-5	TRBD1	TRBJ1-2	TGTGCTAGTGGTCGCTCCGGGACAGGGGACTATGGCTACACCTTC	CASGRSGTGDYGYTF
TRBV5-4	NA	TRBJ2-3	TGTGCCAGCAGCGTTGTCGGCACAGATACGCAGTATTTT	CASSVVGTDTQYF
TRBV7-9	TRBD1	TRBJ2-1	TGTGCCAGCAGCCGCGGGACAGGGAGCGGTGAGCAGTTCTTC	CASSRGTGSGEQFF
TRBV7-2	TRBD1	TRBJ1-5	TGTGCCAGCAGCATTTCAGGGGGGCGTTATAGCAATCAGCCCCAGCATTTT	CASSISGGRYSNQPQHF
TRBV24-1	NA	TRBJ1-2	TGTGCCACCAGTGACGCCGGGATGGGTCGTGGCTACACCTTC	CATSDAGMGRGYTF
TRBV4-3	NA	TRBJ1-2	TGCGCCAGCAGCCAAGCTAGGGGGGGCTTCTATGGCTACACCTTC	CASSQARGGFYGYTF
TRBV9	NA	TRBJ2-7	TGTGCCAGCAGCGTAGGCGGGGCTGCCTACGAGCAGTACTTC	CASSVGGAAYEQYF
TRBV4-2	TRBD1	TRBJ1-2	TGTGCCAGCAGCCATCTGGACAGGGGGTACGCCCATGGCTACACCTTC	CASSHLDRGYAHGYTF
TRBV6-2/TRBV6-3	TRBD1	TRBJ1-5	TGTGCCAGCAGTTATCTCGACAGGGTGTATAGCAATCAGCCCCAGCATTTT	CASSYLDRVYSNQPQHF